Detailed here is one T cell receptor beta chain. Its antigen is still unknown. This sample is part of a study of multiple sclerosis patients with progressive multifocal leukoencephalopathy. Assay used: immunoSEQ multiplex PCR; TCRdb lists only in-frame clones, some missing. This table has 29,000 or so clones, about 90% appearing once. General study points: Clones expanded at PML were already present before and during natalizumab.

Documented time point: more than five months of natalizumab therapy. This CDR3 comprises 14 residues. Germline V gene lookup returns CDR1 MDHEN and CDR2 SYDVKM. V was shortened by 1 base and J by 4 bases, with 8 bases between the two germline ends. The V gene is TRBV28, the J gene TRBJ1-3; D unresolved. Specimen: PBMCs, collected from a patient treated with natalizumab. This clonotype was sampled from a human donor with multiple sclerosis. This CDR3 is CASSLSLGGNTIYF. The DNA for the CDR3 is TGTGCCAGCAGTTTATCGCTCGGGGGAAACACCATATATTTT.